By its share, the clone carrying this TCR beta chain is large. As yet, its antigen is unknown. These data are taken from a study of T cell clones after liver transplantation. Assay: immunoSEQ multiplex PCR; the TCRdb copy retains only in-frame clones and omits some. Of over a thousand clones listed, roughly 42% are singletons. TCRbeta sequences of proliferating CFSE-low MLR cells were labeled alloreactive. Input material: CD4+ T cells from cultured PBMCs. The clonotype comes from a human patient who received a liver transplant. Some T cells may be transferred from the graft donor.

The CDR3 DNA reads as TGTGCCAGCTCGCCCGACAGATACACCGGGGAGCTGTTTTTT. Translated, it gives CASSPDRYTGELFF. The chain has TRBV18 and TRBJ2-2; a possible D gene is TRBD1 (5 bases). Trimming removed 6 bases at V and 3 bases at J, with 11 bases between. The CDR3 contains 14 residues. CDR1 and CDR2 (germline): KGHSH, LQKENI.